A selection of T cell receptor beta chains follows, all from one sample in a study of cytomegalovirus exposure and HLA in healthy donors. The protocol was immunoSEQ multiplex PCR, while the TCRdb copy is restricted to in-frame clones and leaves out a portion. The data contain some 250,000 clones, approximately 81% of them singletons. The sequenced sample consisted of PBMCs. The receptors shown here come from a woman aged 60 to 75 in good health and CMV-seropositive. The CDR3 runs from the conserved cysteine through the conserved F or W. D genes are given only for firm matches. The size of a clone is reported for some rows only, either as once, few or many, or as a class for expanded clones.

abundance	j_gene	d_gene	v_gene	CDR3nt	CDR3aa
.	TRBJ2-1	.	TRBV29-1	TGCAGCGTTCTAGATGCCTACAATGAGCAGTTCTTC	CSVLDAYNEQFF
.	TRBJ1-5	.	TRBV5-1	TGCGCCAGCAGCTTGGACGGGTTTACCAATCAGCCCCAGCATTTT	CASSLDGFTNQPQHF
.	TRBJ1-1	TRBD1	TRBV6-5	TGTGCCAGCAGTCACAGGGGGCGAAACACTGAAGCTTTCTTT	CASSHRGRNTEAFF
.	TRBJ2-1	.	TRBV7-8	TGTGCCAGCAGCTTAGGCGGTGTTGGGGAGCAGTTCTTC	CASSLGGVGEQFF
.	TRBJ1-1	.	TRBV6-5	TGTGCCAGCAGTGGTATGGGACTTAACACTGAAGCTTTCTTT	CASSGMGLNTEAFF
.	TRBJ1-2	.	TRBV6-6	TGTGCCAGCAGTTACTCGTCGGTAGCTAACTATGGCTACACCTTC	CASSYSSVANYGYTF
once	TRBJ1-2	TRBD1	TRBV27	TGTGCCAGCAGTGGAAGGGGGCGCACCTATGGCTACACCTTC	CASSGRGRTYGYTF
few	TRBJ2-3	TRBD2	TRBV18	TGTGCCAGCTCCCCTCTGACTAGCGGGAGTGGCACAGATACGCAGTATTTT	CASSPLTSGSGTDTQYF
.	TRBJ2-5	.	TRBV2	TGTGCCAGCACTAGGGGGGGAATGGTGACCCAGTACTTC	CASTRGGMVTQYF
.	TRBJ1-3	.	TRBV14	TGTGCCAGCAGCCAAGTCTTGACAGCTGGAAACACCATATATTTT	CASSQVLTAGNTIYF
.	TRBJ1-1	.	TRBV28	TGTGCCAGCAGTTTGGCGAACACTGAAGCTTTCTTT	CASSLANTEAFF
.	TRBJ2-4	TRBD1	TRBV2	TGTGCCAGCAGTGAGCAGGGGGCAGGGGGTGGCAAAAACATTCAGTACTTC	CASSEQGAGGGKNIQYF
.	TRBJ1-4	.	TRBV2	TGTGCCAGCACGGGACAAGGCGTCCCCAATGAAAAACTGTTTTTT	CASTGQGVPNEKLFF
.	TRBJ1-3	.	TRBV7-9	TGTGCCAGCAGCTTAATGTTTACTAGGAACACCATATATTTT	CASSLMFTRNTIYF
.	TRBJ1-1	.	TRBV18	TGTGCCAGCTCACCATCCTCAGGGCCAACTGAAGCTTTCTTT	CASSPSSGPTEAFF
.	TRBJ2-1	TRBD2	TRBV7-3	TGTGCCAGCAGTAGATCTTTGACTAGCGGGGGGGACAATGAGCAGTTCTTC	CASSRSLTSGGDNEQFF
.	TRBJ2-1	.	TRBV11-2	TGTGCCAGCAGCTTGGGCAGGAGGTTGAGCAATGAGCAGTTCTTC	CASSLGRRLSNEQFF
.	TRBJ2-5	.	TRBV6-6	TGTGCCAGCAATTCTAGAGCCACGTTCCAAGAGACCCAGTACTTC	CASNSRATFQETQYF
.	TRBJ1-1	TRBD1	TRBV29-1	TGCAGCGTTGACAGGGGGCCCGAAGCTTTCTTT	CSVDRGPEAFF
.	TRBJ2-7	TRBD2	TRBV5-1	TGCGCCAGCAGCCTCGCAAGCGGGAGGGCAACCTACGAGCAGTACTTC	CASSLASGRATYEQYF
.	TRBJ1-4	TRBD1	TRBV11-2	TGTGCCAGCAGAGAGACAGGGACTTCAACTAATGAAAAACTGTTTTTT	CASRETGTSTNEKLFF
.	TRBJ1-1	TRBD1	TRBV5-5	TGTGCCAGCAGGGACACCGGGACAGATATCAACACTGAAGCTTTCTTT	CASRDTGTDINTEAFF
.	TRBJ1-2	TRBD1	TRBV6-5	TGTGCCAGCAGTTACAAGGGGGCTGTCAACTATGGCTACACCTTC	CASSYKGAVNYGYTF
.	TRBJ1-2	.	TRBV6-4	TGTGCCAGCAGTGACTACTACGGGATCGGCTACACCTTC	CASSDYYGIGYTF
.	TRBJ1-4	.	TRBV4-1	TGCGCCAGCAGCCACAATCAAGGGGGATTTAATGAAAAACTGTTTTTT	CASSHNQGGFNEKLFF
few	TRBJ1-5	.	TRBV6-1	TGTGCCAGCAGTGAAGCGAGTTGGCAGGGGAATCAGCCCCAGCATTTT	CASSEASWQGNQPQHF
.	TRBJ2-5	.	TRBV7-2	TGTGCCAGCAGCTCGGACTCGCTATCAAGTCGACAGTACTTC	CASSSDSLSSRQYF
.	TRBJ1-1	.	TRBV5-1	TGCGCCAGCACAGAAAGAGGGGGGGGCACTGAAGCTTTCTTT	CASTERGGGTEAFF
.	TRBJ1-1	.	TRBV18	TGTGCCAGCTCACCTGGAGGGGTTCGTACTGAAGCTTTCTTT	CASSPGGVRTEAFF
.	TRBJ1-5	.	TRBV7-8	TGTGCCAGCAGCTTAGTGGGGGGTGGCAATCAGCCCCAGCATTTT	CASSLVGGGNQPQHF
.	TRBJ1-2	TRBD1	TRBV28	TGTGCCAGCAGTGTACAGGGGGCGCAGGACTATGGCTACACCTTC	CASSVQGAQDYGYTF
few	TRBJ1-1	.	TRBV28	TGTGCCAGCAGTGGTTTAGGGGAAGGGACTGAAGCTTTCTTT	CASSGLGEGTEAFF
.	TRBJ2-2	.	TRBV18	TGTGCCAGCTCACCACCTTGGAGCGGGGAGCTGTTTTTT	CASSPPWSGELFF
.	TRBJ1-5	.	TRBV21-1	TGTGCCAGCAGCATGGACAGGAGCGTTGACCAGCCCCAGCATTTT	CASSMDRSVDQPQHF
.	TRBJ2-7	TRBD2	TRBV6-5	TGTGCCAGCAGTTATACAGCGGGAAAAGTTTCCTACGAGCAGTACTTC	CASSYTAGKVSYEQYF
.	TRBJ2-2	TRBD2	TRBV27	TGTGCCAGCAGCCTAACTAGCGGGAGACGTGGGGAGCTGTTTTTT	CASSLTSGRRGELFF
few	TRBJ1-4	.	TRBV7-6	TGTGCCAGCAGCCTAAGATTGGGGGGTGAAAAACTGTTTTTT	CASSLRLGGEKLFF
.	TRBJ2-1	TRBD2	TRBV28	TGTGCCAGCAGTTCCGGCCCCCTAGCGGAGGTCTACAATGAGCAGTTCTTC	CASSSGPLAEVYNEQFF
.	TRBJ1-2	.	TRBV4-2	TGTGCCAGCAGCCCCTCCAGACAGGCCCTCTATGGCTACACCTTC	CASSPSRQALYGYTF
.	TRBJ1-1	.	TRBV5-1	TGCGCCAGCAGCTCACAGGGCCCCACTGAAGCTTTCTTT	CASSSQGPTEAFF
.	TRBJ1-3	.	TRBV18	TGTGCCAGCTCACCGGGCGGGAACACCATATATTTT	CASSPGGNTIYF
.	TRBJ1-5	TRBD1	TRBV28	TGTGCCAGCAGTCCTGACAGGGGACAAAATCAGCCCCAGCATTTT	CASSPDRGQNQPQHF
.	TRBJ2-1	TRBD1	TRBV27	TGTGCCAGCAGTTCGGGACAGCTTTACAATGAGCAGTTCTTC	CASSSGQLYNEQFF
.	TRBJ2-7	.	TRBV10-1	TGCGCCAGCAGTTCGACCGGGACTGTCTACGAGCAGTACTTC	CASSSTGTVYEQYF